The sequence of this TCR beta chain was determined in a study of beta chain features in type 1 diabetes. The CDR3 runs 10 residues. CDR1 and CDR2 (germline): SNHLY, FYNNEI. This clone has only a few counts. Antigen unknown. Study-level results: TCRB CDR3s from Type 1 diabetes patients were moderately but significantly shorter in all four CD4+ subsets.

As every portion of the isolated RNA was reverse transcribed, the sequencing read expressed TCRB transcripts. Sequencing of naive, central memory and regulatory T cell samples gave an average of roughly 3.4 million reads. Generated by immunoSEQ multiplex PCR, the TCRdb table keeps only in-frame clones and is missing some. The repertoire holds 600,000 to 700,000 clones, with 9.5% to 15% as singletons. This TCR derives from a man aged 30 to 45 with type 1 diabetes. The V and J genes are TRBV2 and TRBJ2-7; a weak D match, TRBD1 (5 bases). Sequencing was carried out using naive CD4+ T cells from blood. The CDR3 spells CASTLDPKGV. CDR3 bases: TGTGCCAGCACCCTGGACCCAAAGGGGGTC.